A selection of T cell receptor beta chains follows, all from one sample in a study of CD8 T cells in Susac syndrome. One entry per CDR3 protein results from TCRdb running MiXCR on the immunoSEQ multiplex PCR reads. The table has about 130,000 distinct CDR3 sequences, approximately 94% seen once. The material sequenced was CD4+ T cells from PBMCs. The receptor set was obtained from a human donor with multiple sclerosis. The conserved cysteine and the conserved F or W are not part of the CDR3 here. Each record gives: CDR3 length, J gene, D gene, V gene, CDR3 protein. A D gene is named only where the DNA matches it firmly.

>13|TRBJ1-6|TRBD1|TRBV3-1
ASSPQGQVAVPLH
>15|TRBJ1-4|-|TRBV6-5
ASSYSSQSATNEKLF
>13|TRBJ2-3|-|TRBV5-1
ASSLAPTGLDTQY
>11|TRBJ2-5|-|TRBV3-1
ASSQMVQETQY
>13|TRBJ2-1|TRBD2|TRBV6-6
ASSSASGRENEQF
>14|TRBJ2-3|-|TRBV24-1
ATSDPQAMGADTQY
>13|TRBJ1-1|TRBD1|TRBV9
ASSVVPTGVTEAF
>11|TRBJ2-7|TRBD1|TRBV7-9
ASSDRGPYEQY
>12|TRBJ2-5|-|TRBV7-9
ASSSRAYQETQY
>12|TRBJ1-3|TRBD1|TRBV18
ASSPDRPGNTIY
>14|TRBJ2-6|-|TRBV5-1
ASSLADTSGANVLT
>12|TRBJ2-7|TRBD2|TRBV5-5
ASSDPSGSNEQY
>11|TRBJ1-5|-|TRBV11-2
ASSLGPHQPQH
>14|TRBJ2-1|-|TRBV30
AWSSGPGVLYNEQF
>12|TRBJ1-4|-|TRBV7-2
ASSRSRGGEKLF
>15|TRBJ2-6|-|TRBV6-5
ASSYTPQGTGANVLT
>14|TRBJ2-7|TRBD2|TRBV7-8
ASSLVALAGEYEQY
>11|TRBJ2-3|-|TRBV5-1
ASSRDGADTQY
>13|TRBJ1-2|-|TRBV27
ASSLFDQPRGGYT
>13|TRBJ2-7|TRBD1|TRBV7-3
ASSPRQGSSYEQY
>12|TRBJ1-1|TRBD1|TRBV2
ASSEQGLNTEAF
>14|TRBJ2-7|TRBD1|TRBV5-6
ASSLVGQGSSYEQY
>14|TRBJ2-1|TRBD1|TRBV18
ASSPRAQGDNNEQF
>13|TRBJ2-4|-|TRBV6-1
ASSEAAGTKNIQY
>12|TRBJ2-7|-|TRBV5-5
ASSLNGLYYEQY
>12|TRBJ1-2|-|TRBV7-2
ASNSRGAGGGYT
>14|TRBJ1-4|-|TRBV11-2
ASSLDGGSQGEKLF
>10|TRBJ2-5|-|TRBV29-1
SAGGSQETQY
>10|TRBJ2-7|-|TRBV11-2
ASSPTAYEQY
>15|TRBJ2-5|TRBD1|TRBV20-1
SARGVPGQGPQETQY
>11|TRBJ2-7|-|TRBV12-3/TRBV12-4
ASSHPSVYEQY
>15|TRBJ2-2|TRBD1|TRBV6-5
ASSLQGLTGGPGELF
>14|TRBJ2-2|TRBD1|TRBV24-1
ATSDWGTGGTGELF
>12|TRBJ1-3|TRBD1|TRBV20-1
SARNRGRRNTIY
>12|TRBJ1-1|TRBD1|TRBV29-1
SPPTGAKNTEAF
>13|TRBJ2-7|TRBD2|TRBV20-1
SARESTSGSYEQY
>10|TRBJ2-6|-|TRBV29-1
SVDSGANVLT
>14|TRBJ1-4|TRBD1|TRBV7-9
ASSRPGQGRDEKLF
>11|TRBJ2-1|TRBD1|TRBV10-3
AIKGTGGHEQF
>13|TRBJ1-6|-|TRBV6-1
ASIESATLNSPLH
>11|TRBJ2-7|TRBD2|TRBV6-1
ATRTSGSYEQY
>14|TRBJ2-1|TRBD2|TRBV28
ASSSASGGSYNEQF
>12|TRBJ2-5|-|TRBV30
AWSVGGLRETQY
>13|TRBJ1-2|TRBD1|TRBV4-1
ASSQEDRGFHGYT
>12|TRBJ1-5|-|TRBV3-1
ASSQDSHNQPQH
>12|TRBJ2-1|-|TRBV29-1
SVEASNPYNEQF
>14|TRBJ1-5|TRBD1|TRBV7-9
ASSLGMGQLLQPQH
>14|TRBJ2-5|-|TRBV5-1
ASSFGSGDYGETQY
>9|TRBJ2-5|-|TRBV29-1
SVARQETQY
>13|TRBJ2-2|TRBD2|TRBV4-1
ASSPSGGADGELF
>12|TRBJ1-2|TRBD1|TRBV12-3/TRBV12-4
ASTTGGTNYGYT
>12|TRBJ1-3|-|TRBV10-3
AISDRSSGNTIY
>12|TRBJ1-1|-|TRBV29-1
SVEKAAKNTEAF
>16|TRBJ2-1|TRBD2|TRBV3-1
ASSPGLAGGPVYNEQF
>12|TRBJ1-5|-|TRBV2
ASSEEGGLRAQH
>11|TRBJ2-3|-|TRBV4-3
ASSQEPTDTQY
>12|TRBJ2-2|-|TRBV7-3
ASSLDGYTGELF
>13|TRBJ2-1|TRBD2|TRBV3-1
ASSQPALADNEQF
>14|TRBJ2-4|-|TRBV2
ASPRDARPGVNIQY
>10|TRBJ1-1|-|TRBV5-1
ASSFLNTEAF